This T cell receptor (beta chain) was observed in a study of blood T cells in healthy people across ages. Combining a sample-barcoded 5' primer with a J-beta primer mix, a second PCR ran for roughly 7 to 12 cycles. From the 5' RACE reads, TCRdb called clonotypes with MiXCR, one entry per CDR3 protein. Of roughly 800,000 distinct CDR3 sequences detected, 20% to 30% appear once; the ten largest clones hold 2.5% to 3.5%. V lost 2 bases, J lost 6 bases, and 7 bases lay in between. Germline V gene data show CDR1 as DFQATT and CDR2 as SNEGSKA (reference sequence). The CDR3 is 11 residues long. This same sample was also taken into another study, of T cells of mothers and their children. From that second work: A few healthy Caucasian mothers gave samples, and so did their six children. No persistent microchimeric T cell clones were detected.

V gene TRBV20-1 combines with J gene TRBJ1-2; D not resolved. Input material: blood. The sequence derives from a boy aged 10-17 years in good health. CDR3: CSARTRNGYTF. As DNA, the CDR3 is TGCAGTGCTAGAACCCGAAATGGCTACACCTTC.